The 7 T cell receptor beta chains below were found in one sample sequenced in a study of blood T cells in healthy people across ages. Primers used in a second PCR of roughly 6 to 11 cycles were a sample-barcoded 5' primer and a J-beta primer mix. TCRdb called the 5' RACE reads again in MiXCR, with one record for every CDR3 protein. The table has approximately 1,100,000 distinct CDR3 sequences, 45% seen once. The sequenced sample was blood. The receptors stem from an older woman in good health.

The CDR3 sequence: CSAKESEQYF. The CDR3 DNA reads as TGCAGTGCTAAAGAATCCGAGCAGTACTTC. This chain joins TRBV20-1 and TRBJ2-7; unclear D gene. V was pared by 4 bases and J by 6 bases, with 7 bases between. Per germline, CDR1 DFQATT and CDR2 SNEGSKA (reference sequence). CDR3 length: 10 amino acids.

The rearrangement uses TRBV27 and TRBJ2-7; 7 bases align to TRBD1. The CDR3 consists of 16 residues. Germline V CDR1 and CDR2: MNHEY, SMNVEV (reference sequence). The junction had 18 bases not matched to a gene; V was cut back by 8 bases and J by 5 bases. The CDR3 sequence: CASGPSGPRGFDEQYF. The CDR3 DNA reads TGTGCCAGCGGCCCCAGCGGACCCAGGGGGTTCGACGAGCAGTACTTC.

V and J are TRBV5-1 and TRBJ2-1; D gene uncertain. CDR1 and CDR2 (germline): SGHRS, YFSETQ. V gave up 0 bases and J gave up 8 bases, with 6 bases separating them. The CDR3 has 12 residues. CDR3 in DNA: TGCGCCAGCAGCTTGGCTGCCCATGAGCAGTTCTTC. Protein: CASSLAAHEQFF.

This clonotype was picked up a small number of times. V gene TRBV11-2 combines with J gene TRBJ2-7; D gene uncertain. V was cut by 5 bases and J by 2 bases, with 13 bases left in between. Germline CDR1 and CDR2: SGHAT and FQNNGV. The CDR3 has 14 residues. The CDR3: CASSLTTRTYEQYF. For the CDR3, the DNA is TGTGCCAGCAGCCTGACGACCCGGACCTACGAGCAGTACTTC. The full variable domain, its missing parts supplied by reference TRBV11-2 and TRBJ2-7, is EAGVAQSPRYKIIEKRQSVAFWCNPISGHATLYWYQQILGQGPKLLIQFQNNGVVDDSQLPKDRFSAERLKGVDSTLKIQPAKLEDSAVYLCASSLTTRTYEQYFGPGTRLTVT.

This clonotype came up a few times. The V and J genes are TRBV9 and TRBJ2-3, with TRBD1 matching over 7 bases. With V trimmed by 2 bases and J by 4 bases, 7 bases remained unmatched. The germline gives CDR1 SGDLS, CDR2 YYNGEE. The CDR3 spans 15 residues. In DNA form, the CDR3 reads TGTGCCAGCAGCGTCGGGGACAGCTTGGCAGATACGCAGTATTTT. It encodes CASSVGDSLADTQYF. Filled out from reference TRBV9 and TRBJ2-3, the complete variable domain reads DSGVTQTPKHLITATGQRVTLRCSPRSGDLSVYWYQQSLDQGLQFLIQYYNGEERAKGNILERFSAQQFPDLHSELNLSSLELGDSALYFCASSVGDSLADTQYFGPGTRLTVL.

This chain connects TRBV12-3 or TRBV12-4 to TRBJ1-5, with D possibly matching TRBD1 (5 bases). This CDR3 region has 14 residues. Trimming took 6 bases from V and 7 from J, leaving 16 bases between them. CDR3 DNA sequence: TGTGCCAGCAGCCAGACAGAGGAGCGCCAGCCCCAGCATTTT. Translating gives CASSQTEERQPQHF.

The gene calls are TRBV12-3 or TRBV12-4 and TRBJ2-7; 12 bases agree with TRBD1. This CDR3 has 14 amino acids. J gave up 2 bases and V 8 bases, and 4 bases lay outside the gene matches. The CDR3 bases are TGTGCCAGCGCCGGGACAGGGGGCACCTACGAGCAGTACTTC. Its protein product is CASAGTGGTYEQYF.